This TCR beta chain was identified in a study of blood T cells in healthy people across ages. Study-wide findings and caveats: Possibly confounding the expanded clonotype changes was the fact that donor CMV status was unknown.

Turning to this clonotype: As yet, its antigen is unknown.

Germline assignment: CDR1 SGHRS and CDR2 YFSETQ. The CDR3 contains 16 residues. Germline trimming cut 3 bases from V and 7 bases from J; bases unmatched to any gene: 13. Then a second PCR, running roughly 7 to 11 cycles, was carried out with a sample-barcoded 5' primer and a J-beta primer mix. All samples yielded 2.5 million or more CDR3-containing paired-end reads. MiXCR, run by TCRdb on the 5' RACE reads, gives a single entry per CDR3 protein. The sample includes about 1,500,000 distinct CDR3 sequences, 28% seen only once; the top ten take 7.7%. The chain is built from TRBV5-1 and TRBJ2-7; TRBD2 agrees at 10 bases. What was sequenced was blood. The origin of this receptor is a woman in her twenties or thirties in good health. This CDR3 is CASSWEGTSVGIEQYF. The CDR3 bases are TGCGCCAGCAGCTGGGAGGGGACTAGCGTCGGGATAGAGCAGTACTTC.